A selection of T cell receptor beta chains follows, all from one sample in a study of blood T cell repertoires in COVID-19. Data came from immunoSEQ multiplex PCR; TCRdb stores just in-frame clones and leaves some out. The data hold 200,000 to 300,000 clones, with roughly 84% observed a single time. The sample taken for sequencing was peripheral blood. Source of these receptors: a woman aged 40 to 50 who had recovered from COVID-19. The CDR3 runs from the conserved cysteine through the conserved F or W. Fields, in order: D gene, V gene, clone size, J gene, CDR3 protein, CDR3 DNA. D genes are given only for firm matches. Size is omitted from some rows. Given values are once, few, many or a class for expanded clones.

d_gene: TRBD1
v_gene: TRBV24-1
abundance: -
j_gene: TRBJ1-5
CDR3aa: CATSDTPGTVNQPQHF
CDR3nt: TGTGCCACCAGTGATACTCCCGGGACAGTCAATCAGCCCCAGCATTTT

d_gene: TRBD2
v_gene: TRBV6-4
abundance: -
j_gene: TRBJ2-7
CDR3aa: CASSAKSGGFYEQYF
CDR3nt: TGTGCCAGCAGCGCGAAAAGCGGGGGGTTCTACGAGCAGTACTTC

d_gene: TRBD1
v_gene: TRBV6-5
abundance: -
j_gene: TRBJ1-4
CDR3aa: CASSPDRGRHEKLFF
CDR3nt: TGTGCCAGCAGTCCGGACAGGGGAAGACATGAAAAACTGTTTTTT

d_gene: -
v_gene: TRBV5-1
abundance: -
j_gene: TRBJ1-2
CDR3aa: CASSFNGQNYGYTF
CDR3nt: TGCGCCAGCAGCTTCAATGGGCAGAACTATGGCTACACCTTC

d_gene: -
v_gene: TRBV15
abundance: once
j_gene: TRBJ1-4
CDR3aa: CATSRGTWGPFF
CDR3nt: TGTGCCACCAGCAGAGGAACCTGGGGGCCTTTTTTT

d_gene: -
v_gene: TRBV19
abundance: -
j_gene: TRBJ1-6
CDR3aa: CASSRGLDSPLHF
CDR3nt: TGTGCCAGTAGCAGGGGTTTGGATTCACCCCTCCACTTT

d_gene: -
v_gene: TRBV5-1
abundance: -
j_gene: TRBJ1-1
CDR3aa: CASTRDTGVEAFF
CDR3nt: TGCGCCAGCACCAGGGACACTGGAGTTGAAGCTTTCTTT

d_gene: TRBD1
v_gene: TRBV11-2
abundance: -
j_gene: TRBJ2-1
CDR3aa: CASSLTGGYNEQFF
CDR3nt: TGTGCCAGCAGCTTAACAGGGGGCTACAATGAGCAGTTCTTC

d_gene: -
v_gene: TRBV13
abundance: -
j_gene: TRBJ1-3
CDR3aa: CASSLVQGRSAGNTIYF
CDR3nt: TGTGCCAGCAGCTTAGTTCAGGGGCGATCGGCCGGAAACACCATATATTTT

d_gene: -
v_gene: TRBV19
abundance: -
j_gene: TRBJ2-7
CDR3aa: CASSINEESYEQYF
CDR3nt: TGTGCCTCCAGTATTAATGAGGAGTCCTACGAGCAGTACTTC

d_gene: TRBD1
v_gene: TRBV19
abundance: -
j_gene: TRBJ2-2
CDR3aa: CASSRDRVTGELFF
CDR3nt: TGTGCCAGTAGTAGGGACAGGGTTACCGGGGAGCTGTTTTTT

d_gene: -
v_gene: TRBV2
abundance: -
j_gene: TRBJ1-4
CDR3aa: CASSLYGATNEKLFF
CDR3nt: TGTGCCAGCAGCCTCTACGGGGCAACTAATGAAAAACTGTTTTTT

d_gene: TRBD2
v_gene: TRBV9
abundance: -
j_gene: TRBJ2-1
CDR3aa: CASSVALAIYNEQFF
CDR3nt: TGTGCCAGCAGCGTAGCACTAGCGATTTACAATGAGCAGTTCTTC

d_gene: -
v_gene: TRBV19
abundance: -
j_gene: TRBJ2-1
CDR3aa: CASSIVRGEEQFF
CDR3nt: TGTGCCAGTAGTATAGTGCGGGGTGAGGAGCAGTTCTTC

d_gene: -
v_gene: TRBV2
abundance: -
j_gene: TRBJ2-2
CDR3aa: CASSVTGIGELFF
CDR3nt: TGTGCCAGCAGTGTGACCGGGATCGGGGAGCTGTTTTTT

d_gene: -
v_gene: TRBV6-5
abundance: -
j_gene: TRBJ2-1
CDR3aa: CASRPGGYNEQFF
CDR3nt: TGTGCCAGCAGACCCGGGGGATACAATGAGCAGTTCTTC

d_gene: TRBD2
v_gene: TRBV10-2
abundance: -
j_gene: TRBJ2-7
CDR3aa: CASSVSGGGYEQYF
CDR3nt: TGCGCCAGCAGTGTCTCGGGGGGTGGGTACGAGCAGTACTTC

d_gene: -
v_gene: TRBV28
abundance: -
j_gene: TRBJ1-2
CDR3aa: CASSLQGRHGYTF
CDR3nt: TGTGCCAGCAGTTTACAGGGGAGACATGGCTACACCTTC

d_gene: -
v_gene: TRBV5-4
abundance: -
j_gene: TRBJ1-1
CDR3aa: CASSLDGTGVMNTEAFF
CDR3nt: TGTGCCAGCAGCTTGGACGGGACTGGGGTCATGAACACTGAAGCTTTCTTT

d_gene: -
v_gene: TRBV5-1
abundance: -
j_gene: TRBJ2-6
CDR3aa: CASSIDGTPGANVLTF
CDR3nt: TGCGCCAGCAGCATCGACGGGACACCAGGGGCCAACGTCCTGACTTTC

d_gene: TRBD1
v_gene: TRBV2
abundance: -
j_gene: TRBJ2-3
CDR3aa: CASKDREADTQYF
CDR3nt: TGTGCCAGCAAGGACAGGGAGGCAGATACGCAGTATTTT

d_gene: -
v_gene: TRBV21-1
abundance: -
j_gene: TRBJ2-7
CDR3aa: CASSKEGDEQYF
CDR3nt: TGTGCCAGCAGCAAAGAGGGGGACGAGCAGTACTTC

d_gene: TRBD1
v_gene: TRBV18
abundance: -
j_gene: TRBJ2-5
CDR3aa: CASSRQTGSETQYF
CDR3nt: TGTGCCAGCTCACGGCAGACAGGGAGCGAGACCCAGTACTTC

d_gene: TRBD1
v_gene: TRBV2
abundance: medium-sized
j_gene: TRBJ1-1
CDR3aa: CASSLGQGETEAFF
CDR3nt: TGTGCCAGCAGTTTGGGACAGGGTGAAACTGAAGCTTTCTTT

d_gene: -
v_gene: TRBV5-6
abundance: -
j_gene: TRBJ1-1
CDR3aa: CASSLVSGNTEAFF
CDR3nt: TGTGCCAGCAGCTTGGTTTCGGGGAACACTGAAGCTTTCTTT

d_gene: -
v_gene: TRBV5-5
abundance: -
j_gene: TRBJ1-6
CDR3aa: CASSLVQDNSPLHF
CDR3nt: TGTGCCAGCAGCTTGGTACAGGACAATTCACCCCTCCACTTT

d_gene: -
v_gene: TRBV5-6
abundance: -
j_gene: TRBJ2-7
CDR3aa: CASSFRESYEQYF
CDR3nt: TGTGCCAGCAGCTTCAGGGAAAGTTACGAGCAGTACTTC

d_gene: -
v_gene: TRBV5-5
abundance: -
j_gene: TRBJ1-3
CDR3aa: CASSLIISGNTIYF
CDR3nt: TGTGCCAGCAGCTTAATCATCTCTGGAAACACCATATATTTT

d_gene: TRBD1
v_gene: TRBV18
abundance: -
j_gene: TRBJ1-2
CDR3aa: CASSPGQGSYGYTF
CDR3nt: TGTGCCAGCTCACCGGGACAGGGTTCCTATGGCTACACCTTC

d_gene: TRBD2
v_gene: TRBV10-3
abundance: -
j_gene: TRBJ2-6
CDR3aa: CAIRQAGGGGSGANVLTF
CDR3nt: TGTGCCATCCGCCAAGCCGGGGGGGGCGGATCTGGGGCCAACGTCCTGACTTTC

d_gene: -
v_gene: TRBV5-1
abundance: -
j_gene: TRBJ1-1
CDR3aa: CASSLLAGGGAGAEAFF
CDR3nt: TGCGCCAGCAGTTTGTTGGCAGGAGGAGGGGCCGGGGCTGAAGCTTTCTTT

d_gene: -
v_gene: TRBV3-1/TRBV3-2
abundance: -
j_gene: TRBJ1-5
CDR3aa: CASSHTFGRGGQPQHF
CDR3nt: TGTGCCAGCAGCCATACATTTGGCAGGGGAGGGCAGCCCCAGCATTTT

d_gene: -
v_gene: TRBV19
abundance: -
j_gene: TRBJ2-7
CDR3aa: CASSDRGYEQYF
CDR3nt: TGTGCCAGTAGTGACCGGGGCTACGAGCAGTACTTC

d_gene: TRBD2
v_gene: TRBV24-1
abundance: once
j_gene: TRBJ2-1
CDR3aa: CATSDPSGGGDEQFF
CDR3nt: TGTGCCACCAGTGACCCTAGCGGGGGAGGCGATGAGCAGTTCTTC

d_gene: -
v_gene: TRBV5-1
abundance: -
j_gene: TRBJ2-5
CDR3aa: CASSFWRLQETQYF
CDR3nt: TGCGCCAGCAGCTTCTGGAGGCTCCAAGAGACCCAGTACTTC

d_gene: -
v_gene: TRBV12-3/TRBV12-4
abundance: -
j_gene: TRBJ1-3
CDR3aa: CASSVASGNTIYF
CDR3nt: TGTGCCAGCTCGGTCGCCTCTGGAAACACCATATATTTT

d_gene: TRBD2
v_gene: TRBV2
abundance: -
j_gene: TRBJ2-7
CDR3aa: CASRREGLSYEQYF
CDR3nt: TGTGCCAGCCGTCGGGAGGGACTCAGCTACGAGCAGTACTTC

d_gene: TRBD1
v_gene: TRBV19
abundance: -
j_gene: TRBJ2-5
CDR3aa: CASSTDRGETQYF
CDR3nt: TGTGCCAGTAGTACGGACAGGGGTGAGACCCAGTACTTC

d_gene: -
v_gene: TRBV28
abundance: -
j_gene: TRBJ2-7
CDR3aa: CASSPQGGEQYF
CDR3nt: TGTGCCAGCAGTCCTCAGGGGGGAGAGCAGTACTTC

d_gene: -
v_gene: TRBV10-2
abundance: once
j_gene: TRBJ2-2
CDR3aa: CASSQGIRLEAGELFF
CDR3nt: TGCGCCAGCAGTCAGGGAATCCGACTAGAGGCCGGGGAGCTGTTTTTT

d_gene: TRBD1
v_gene: TRBV18
abundance: -
j_gene: TRBJ1-6
CDR3aa: CASSPSGTGENSPLHF
CDR3nt: TGTGCCAGCTCACCATCCGGGACAGGGGAAAACTCACCCCTCCACTTT

d_gene: TRBD1
v_gene: TRBV24-1
abundance: -
j_gene: TRBJ2-3
CDR3aa: CATSDITTGVGDTQYF
CDR3nt: TGTGCCACCAGTGACATAACCACAGGGGTCGGGGATACGCAGTATTTT

d_gene: -
v_gene: TRBV2
abundance: -
j_gene: TRBJ1-1
CDR3aa: CASSDLEQLNTEAFF
CDR3nt: TGTGCCAGCAGTGATTTGGAACAGTTGAACACTGAAGCTTTCTTT

d_gene: -
v_gene: TRBV28
abundance: -
j_gene: TRBJ2-7
CDR3aa: CASRYDRGGPYEQYF
CDR3nt: TGTGCCAGCAGATATGACAGGGGAGGGCCCTACGAGCAGTACTTC

d_gene: TRBD1
v_gene: TRBV6-1
abundance: -
j_gene: TRBJ1-1
CDR3aa: CASSVSTGGTEAFF
CDR3nt: TGTGCCAGCAGTGTCTCGACAGGGGGGACTGAAGCTTTCTTT

d_gene: TRBD1
v_gene: TRBV5-6
abundance: -
j_gene: TRBJ2-7
CDR3aa: CASSLGQGASYEQYF
CDR3nt: TGTGCCAGCAGCTTGGGCCAGGGGGCGAGCTACGAGCAGTACTTC

d_gene: -
v_gene: TRBV30
abundance: -
j_gene: TRBJ1-1
CDR3aa: CAWSRDTNTEAFF
CDR3nt: TGTGCCTGGAGCCGGGACACGAACACTGAAGCTTTCTTT

d_gene: TRBD1
v_gene: TRBV2
abundance: -
j_gene: TRBJ1-2
CDR3aa: CASSSAGQGFYGYTF
CDR3nt: TGTGCCAGCAGTAGCGCTGGACAGGGCTTCTATGGCTACACCTTC

d_gene: -
v_gene: TRBV6-5
abundance: few
j_gene: TRBJ2-7
CDR3aa: CASVSMRVPYEQYF
CDR3nt: TGTGCCAGCGTAAGCATGCGGGTCCCCTACGAGCAGTACTTC

d_gene: TRBD1
v_gene: TRBV25-1
abundance: -
j_gene: TRBJ2-5
CDR3aa: CASSLPDRAETQYF
CDR3nt: TGTGCCAGCAGTCTTCCGGACAGGGCCGAGACCCAGTACTTC

d_gene: -
v_gene: TRBV2
abundance: -
j_gene: TRBJ1-2
CDR3aa: CASSWDNNYGYTF
CDR3nt: TGTGCCAGCAGTTGGGACAATAACTATGGCTACACCTTC

d_gene: -
v_gene: TRBV28
abundance: -
j_gene: TRBJ1-2
CDR3aa: CASRKPGHYYGYTF
CDR3nt: TGTGCCAGCAGAAAACCGGGACACTACTATGGCTACACCTTC

d_gene: TRBD1
v_gene: TRBV28
abundance: once
j_gene: TRBJ2-7
CDR3aa: CASSLRQGLGEQYF
CDR3nt: TGTGCCAGCAGTTTACGACAGGGGTTAGGCGAGCAGTACTTC

d_gene: -
v_gene: TRBV30
abundance: -
j_gene: TRBJ1-2
CDR3aa: CAWKEGSFYGYTF
CDR3nt: TGTGCCTGGAAAGAAGGTAGCTTCTATGGCTACACCTTC

d_gene: -
v_gene: TRBV27
abundance: -
j_gene: TRBJ1-2
CDR3aa: CASSLSRGIYGYTF
CDR3nt: TGTGCCAGCAGTTTATCGAGAGGGATCTATGGCTACACCTTC

d_gene: -
v_gene: TRBV5-4
abundance: -
j_gene: TRBJ1-2
CDR3aa: CASSLGGPTGYTF
CDR3nt: TGTGCCAGCAGCTTGGGGGGCCCAACTGGCTACACCTTC

d_gene: -
v_gene: TRBV6-5
abundance: -
j_gene: TRBJ1-4
CDR3aa: CASSKTGTGEKLFF
CDR3nt: TGTGCCAGCAGTAAAACCGGGACTGGGGAAAAACTGTTTTTT

d_gene: -
v_gene: TRBV7-2
abundance: few
j_gene: TRBJ1-6
CDR3aa: CASSSLRGLNSPLHF
CDR3nt: TGTGCCAGCAGTTCTCTCAGGGGATTGAATTCACCCCTCCACTTT

d_gene: TRBD2
v_gene: TRBV5-1
abundance: -
j_gene: TRBJ2-7
CDR3aa: CASSTGTSGFYEQYF
CDR3nt: TGCGCCAGCAGCACAGGGACTAGCGGGTTCTACGAGCAGTACTTC